This passage covers 30 T cell receptor beta chains from one sample sequenced in a study of shared T cell receptors in the human thymus. Method: immunoSEQ multiplex PCR; TCRdb's copy keeps in-frame clones and lacks some. This table holds some 640,000 clones, about 90% found once. These data also formed part of another study, on human thymus T cells.

The specimen was thymocytes. The source of these receptors is a boy less than two years old with a congenital heart defect.

CDR3 sequence (DNA): TGTGCCAGCAGCCCTATGACAGGGGCCGGCGAGACCCAGTACTTC. Amino acids: CASSPMTGAGETQYF. The chain uses TRBV9 and TRBJ2-5; 8 bases line up with TRBD1. The CDR3 covers 15 residues. Germline-derived CDR1 and CDR2 are SGDLS and YYNGEE. J gave up 5 bases and V 4 bases, and 10 bases lay outside the gene matches.

This clone has a single count. V gene TRBV18 combines with J gene TRBJ2-7; TRBD2 matches at 13 bases. CDR1 is KGHSH and CDR2 is LQKENI in the germline V gene. V shed 3 bases, J shed 2 bases, and the junction held 4 bases outside the gene matches. The CDR3 spans 16 residues. CDR3 residues: CASSPTGTSGAYEQYF. CDR3 bases: TGTGCCAGCTCACCCACCGGGACTAGCGGGGCCTACGAGCAGTACTTC.

The chain couples TRBV7-9 to TRBJ2-1; the D gene is possibly TRBD1 (6 bases). The V end was cut by 0 bases, the J end by 6 bases, with 12 bases between. Germline CDR1 reads SEHNR; CDR2 reads FQNEAQ (reference sequence). The CDR3 is 15 amino acids. As DNA, the CDR3 is TGTGCCAGCAGCTTAGCGATAGGACAGATCAATGAGCAGTTCTTC. This codes for CASSLAIGQINEQFF.

This clone appeared a few times. V usage is TRBV28 and J usage is TRBJ2-6; D remains unclear. The V gene's germline CDR1 is MDHEN and CDR2 SYDVKM. Trimming took off 6 bases at V and 1 base at J, with 25 bases between the two ends. CDR3 length: 20 amino acids. The CDR3: CASSPHLLVRKRSGANVLTF. The CDR3, as DNA: TGTGCCAGCAGCCCCCATTTACTGGTTAGAAAACGGTCTGGGGCCAACGTCCTGACTTTC.

The chain is built from TRBV5-1 and TRBJ2-3, with D tentatively TRBD2 (5 bases). Germline V gene lookup returns CDR1 SGHRS and CDR2 YFSETQ. V gave up 1 base and J gave up 1 base, with 13 bases separating them. This CDR3 contains 16 residues. CDR3 sequence (DNA): TGCGCCAGCAGCTTGTATCTGGAGGAGGGCACAGATACGCAGTATTTT. Protein sequence: CASSLYLEEGTDTQYF.

The chain carries TRBV6-6 and TRBJ2-3, with 9 bases aligning to TRBD2. This CDR3 contains 13 residues. Per germline, CDR1 MNHNY and CDR2 SVGAGI (reference sequence). With V trimmed by 10 bases and J by 8 bases, 10 bases remained unmatched. The CDR3 here is CAIAGGGVVTQYF. DNA of the CDR3: TGTGCCATTGCCGGCGGGGGGGTGGTTACGCAGTATTTT.

J is TRBJ1-5 and V is TRBV5-5, with 9 bases identical to TRBD1. The J segment lost 7 bases and the V segment lost 4 bases, leaving 9 bases of the junction unmatched. The CDR3 spans 15 residues. Germline V gene data show CDR1 as SGHKS and CDR2 as YYEKEE (reference sequence). The CDR3: CASSARDRDYQPQHF. CDR3 DNA: TGTGCCAGCAGCGCCCGGGACAGGGACTACCAGCCCCAGCATTTT. The full variable domain, completed using reference TRBV5-5 and TRBJ1-5, is DAGVTQSPTHLIKTRGQQVTLRCSPISGHKSVSWYQQVLGQGPQFIFQYYEKEERGRGNFPDRFSARQFPNYSSELNVNALLLGDSALYLCASSARDRDYQPQHFGDGTRLSIL.

The chain combines TRBV4-1 with TRBJ1-5, with D maybe TRBD1 (5 bases). Trimming took 0 bases from V and 8 from J, leaving 11 bases between them. The germline CDR1 and CDR2 sequences are MGHRA and YSYEKL. This CDR3 is 14 amino acids long. The CDR3 DNA follows: TGCGCCAGCAGCCAAGATCAGGGACTCGAGCCCCAGCATTTT. This translates into CASSQDQGLEPQHF.

V usage is TRBV28 and J usage is TRBJ2-5; 7 bases match TRBD1. CDR1 is MDHEN, CDR2 SYDVKM, per germline. This CDR3 region has 17 residues. J gave up 1 base and V 4 bases, and 12 bases lay outside the gene matches. CDR3 protein: CASSYGQAGPTQETQYF. The CDR3 DNA follows: TGTGCCAGCAGTTATGGACAGGCGGGTCCGACCCAAGAGACCCAGTACTTC.

Here the CDR3 reads CAWSPPQGNEQFF. DNA for the CDR3: TGTGCCTGGAGTCCCCCACAGGGAAATGAGCAGTTCTTC. This chain uses TRBV30 with TRBJ2-1, with D maybe TRBD1 (6 bases). There are 13 residues in the CDR3. V was trimmed by 2 bases and J by 7 bases, leaving 12 bases between them. Germline V gene data show CDR1 as GTSNPN and CDR2 as SVGIG (reference sequence).

This chain uses TRBV4-3 with TRBJ2-7, with D possibly matching TRBD2 (6 bases). Germline V lookup: CDR1 LGHNA, CDR2 YSLEER. The CDR3 consists of 20 residues. Trimming shortened V by 0 bases and J by 0 bases, and 24 bases separated the two germline ends. The CDR3 sequence is CASSQDLASGVQRLSYEQYF. The CDR3 region has the DNA TGCGCCAGCAGCCAAGATTTGGCTTCGGGGGTACAGCGGCTCTCCTACGAGCAGTACTTC.

The CDR3 DNA reads TGTGCCAGCATCCGACGGGACAGGGACCACAATGAGCAGTTCTTC. As protein: CASIRRDRDHNEQFF. This chain uses TRBV28 with TRBJ2-1, with 9 bases that match TRBD1. This CDR3 contains 15 residues. V lost 7 bases, J lost 5 bases, and 9 bases stayed unmatched. Per germline, CDR1 MDHEN and CDR2 SYDVKM.

The chain links TRBV4-3 to TRBJ1-1; no clear D gene. This CDR3 comprises 13 residues. Germline V gene lookup returns CDR1 LGHNA and CDR2 YSLEER. V was clipped by 1 base and J by 4 bases, with 7 bases between them. CDR3 sequence reads: CASSQVEGTEAFF. CDR3 bases: TGCGCCAGCAGCCAAGTGGAGGGCACTGAAGCTTTCTTT.

The chain carries TRBV28 and TRBJ2-5; the D is unclear. CDR1 is MDHEN, CDR2 SYDVKM, per germline. V dropped 7 bases and J dropped 5 bases, with 23 bases sitting between them. The CDR3 totals 16 residues. CDR3 protein: CASKPSPRYIGETQYF. The CDR3 DNA reads TGTGCCAGCAAACCCTCTCCCAGGTATATCGGCGAGACCCAGTACTTC.

The chain is built from TRBV5-4 and TRBJ2-1, with TRBD1 matching over 10 bases. The CDR3 spans 15 residues. Looked up from germline, CDR1 is SGHNT and CDR2 is YYREEE (reference sequence). V was clipped by 5 bases and J by 5 bases; unmatched bases: 7. The CDR3 spells CASSRDRGLDNEQFF. Here the CDR3 DNA reads TGTGCCAGCAGTCGTGACAGGGGGCTCGACAATGAGCAGTTCTTC.

The chain combines TRBV6-5 with TRBJ2-7; D call uncertain. CDR1 is MNHEY and CDR2 is SVGAGI in the germline V gene. This CDR3 has 14 residues. V lost 0 bases to trimming and J lost 0 bases, with 6 bases between them. The CDR3 DNA is TGTGCCAGCAGTTACTCCCCGCGCTCCTACGAGCAGTACTTC. Translating it yields CASSYSPRSYEQYF.

The CDR3 reads CASSLGHINQPQHF. In nucleotides, the CDR3 is TGTGCCAGCAGCTTAGGACACATAAATCAGCCCCAGCATTTT. The chain recombines TRBV13 with TRBJ1-5; D not resolved. The CDR3 is made up of 14 amino acids. Trimming cost V 0 bases and J 4 bases, with 7 bases left between them. Germline CDR1 reads PRHDT; CDR2 reads FYEKMQ (reference sequence).

The chain has TRBV28 and TRBJ2-7, with D maybe TRBD2 (7 bases). This CDR3 has 14 residues. V gave up 6 bases and J gave up 4 bases, with 16 bases separating them. Per the germline V gene, CDR1 is MDHEN and CDR2 is SYDVKM. Written as DNA, the CDR3 is TGTGCCAGCAGCGGGGGGCCCTTCATATACGAGCAGTACTTC. Amino acids: CASSGGPFIYEQYF.

J is TRBJ2-7 and V is TRBV5-6; TRBD2 agrees at 11 bases. Trimming cost V 3 bases and J 4 bases; bases outside gene matches: 15. In germline, CDR1 is SGHDT, CDR2 YYEEEE. The CDR3 spans 18 residues. The CDR3 is CASSYPPRLAGPHYEQYF. The CDR3, as DNA: TGTGCCAGCAGCTACCCCCCCCGACTAGCGGGGCCCCATTACGAGCAGTACTTC.

The chain carries TRBV28 and TRBJ2-7, with 8 nucleotides matching TRBD1. The germline CDR1 and CDR2 sequences are MDHEN and SYDVKM. CDR3 length equals 14 residues. Trimming removed 6 bases from V and 0 bases from J; junction bases left unmatched: 4. CDR3 residues: CASRTGTGSYEQYF. As DNA, the CDR3 is TGTGCCAGCAGAACCGGGACAGGCTCCTACGAGCAGTACTTC.

This chain connects TRBV28 to TRBJ2-7; D possibly corresponds to TRBD1 (6 bases). The V and J ends lost 6 bases and 1 base respectively, with 19 bases between them. CDR3 size: 16 residues. Germline-derived CDR1 and CDR2 are MDHEN and SYDVKM. The CDR3 sequence is CASSRSFRDMSYEQYF. In DNA, the CDR3 is TGTGCCAGCAGCCGGTCCTTCCGGGACATGTCCTACGAGCAGTACTTC.

V usage is TRBV5-1 and J usage is TRBJ2-3; a weak D match, TRBD2 (6 bases). The CDR3 spans 17 residues. Germline V CDR1 and CDR2: SGHRS, YFSETQ. The V and J ends lost 2 bases and 2 bases respectively, with 18 bases between them. The CDR3 spells CASSFVSVGGITDTQYF. In nucleotides, the CDR3 is TGCGCCAGCAGCTTTGTCTCAGTGGGGGGAATCACAGATACGCAGTATTTT.

The chain links TRBV19 to TRBJ2-2, with D perhaps TRBD1 (5 bases). From germline, CDR1 is LNHDA and CDR2 SQIVND (reference sequence). The CDR3 loop spans 15 amino acids. The V gene lost 5 bases and the J gene lost 2 bases, with 12 bases spanning the gap. CDR3 protein: CASSLMTENTGELFF. The DNA for the CDR3 is TGTGCCAGTAGTTTGATGACAGAAAACACCGGGGAGCTGTTTTTT.

The rearrangement uses TRBV2 and TRBJ1-5, with D tentatively TRBD1 (6 bases). CDR1 and CDR2 from the germline V gene are SNHLY and FYNNEI. Between the trimmed V and J ends, which lost 9 bases and 4 bases, there was a span of 13 bases. This CDR3 is 13 amino acids long. The CDR3 spells CARGTTANQPQHF. The CDR3 DNA is TGTGCCAGAGGGACAACGGCTAATCAGCCCCAGCATTTT.

The chain links TRBV6-1 to TRBJ1-4; D is unclear. Germline-derived CDR1 and CDR2 are MNHNS and SASEGT. V was trimmed by 7 bases and J by 0 bases, leaving 12 bases between them. CDR3 length: 15 amino acids. The CDR3 DNA reads TGTGCCAGCATCGAGGCCCTCGCAACTAATGAAAAACTGTTTTTT. Translating gives CASIEALATNEKLFF.

The sample holds one count of this clone. V usage is TRBV7-2 and J usage is TRBJ1-1; 7 nucleotides line up with TRBD1. CDR1 SGHTA and CDR2 FQGNSA come from the germline V gene. Germline trimming cut 5 bases from V and 6 bases from J; bases unmatched to any gene: 15. CDR3 size: 16 residues. Here the CDR3 reads CASSVETGHFGSEAFF. The CDR3, as DNA: TGTGCCAGCAGCGTGGAGACAGGGCACTTCGGGTCTGAAGCTTTCTTT. Full variable domain (rest looked up from reference TRBV7-2 and TRBJ1-1): GAGVSQSPSNKVTEKGKDVELRCDPISGHTALYWYRQSLGQGLEFLIYFQGNSAPDKSGLPSDRFSAERTGGSVSTLTIQRTQQEDSAVYLCASSVETGHFGSEAFFGQGTRLTVV.

The chain has TRBV12-5 and TRBJ1-2; 12 bases match TRBD1. Per the germline V gene, CDR1 is LGHNT and CDR2 is FRNRAP. The length of the CDR3 is 16 residues. V was pared by 5 bases and J by 7 bases, with 11 bases of the junction left unmatched. The chain's CDR3 is CASGVGQGAHRGGYTF. The CDR3 bases are TGTGCTAGTGGTGTGGGACAGGGGGCGCATAGAGGTGGCTACACCTTC. Variable domain in full (rest from reference TRBV12-5 and TRBJ1-2): DARVTQTPRHKVTEMGQEVTMRCQPILGHNTVFWYRQTMMQGLELLAYFRNRAPLDDSGMPKDRFSAEMPDATLATLKIQPSEPRDSAVYFCASGVGQGAHRGGYTFGSGTRLTVV.

The chain employs TRBV5-1 and TRBJ2-1; the D is unclear. V gave up 0 bases and J gave up 4 bases, with 11 bases separating them. Germline V gene lookup returns CDR1 SGHRS and CDR2 YFSETQ. There are 15 residues in the CDR3. Written as DNA, the CDR3 is TGCGCCAGCAGCTTGGCCGCACACCAGTACAATGAGCAGTTCTTC. As protein: CASSLAAHQYNEQFF. The full variable domain, with the rest looked up from reference TRBV5-1 and TRBJ2-1, is KAGVTQTPRYLIKTRGQQVTLSCSPISGHRSVSWYQQTPGQGLQFLFEYFSETQRNKGNFPGRFSGRQFSNSRSEMNVSTLELGDSALYLCASSLAAHQYNEQFFGPGTRLTVL.

The chain combines TRBV6-1 with TRBJ1-4; a weak D match, TRBD1 (5 bases). The V end lost 4 bases, the J end lost 7 bases, and 16 bases lay between the germline ends. Germline V gene lookup returns CDR1 MNHNS and CDR2 SASEGT. The CDR3 runs 15 residues. CDR3: CASSGGGFRGEKLFF. The CDR3 nucleotides read TGTGCCAGCAGTGGGGGGGGGTTCCGCGGTGAAAAACTGTTTTTT.

The sample holds a few counts of this clone. The chain links TRBV29-1 to TRBJ2-7; 8 bases fit TRBD1. Germline CDR1 SQVTM, CDR2 ANQGSEA. The CDR3 spans 13 residues. The V segment lost 4 bases and the J segment 4 bases; nucleotides outside the gene matches: 6. Here the CDR3 DNA reads TGCAGCGTTGGGCGGGACAGGATTTACGAGCAGTACTTC. Its protein is CSVGRDRIYEQYF.